Below are 15 T cell receptor beta chains sequenced from a single sample in a study of regulatory T cells in long-lasting Graves disease. According to the study, TCR beta libraries were built with iRepertoire HTBI primers and CDR3-region Arm-PCR. TCRdb ran MiXCR on the multiplex PCR reads and lists one entry per CDR3 protein. The sample holds around 500,000 distinct CDR3 sequences; about 16% are singletons and the top ten take just under 25%. The time point is: newly diagnosed GD, antithyroid drugs for less than 3 months. PBMC-derived RNA was used for the TCR library. This sample also belongs to another study, concerning T cells in Graves' hyperthyroidism and ophthalmopathy.

The specimen comprised peripheral blood mononuclear cells (PBMCs), sampled at new diagnosis, from a patient treated with antithyroid drugs. The receptors come from a middle-aged woman with Graves disease.

In its sample, this clonotype was seen many times. J is TRBJ1-1 and V is TRBV30; TRBD1 agrees at 7 bases. This CDR3 spans 12 amino acids. Germline trimming cut 1 base from V and 8 bases from J; bases unmatched to any gene: 4. Germline values: CDR1 GTSNPN, CDR2 SVGIG (reference sequence). CDR3 nucleotide sequence: TGTGCCTGGAGTGGCTTGACAGGGGAAGCTTTCTTT. Encoded protein: CAWSGLTGEAFF.

In its sample, this clonotype was seen many times. The chain couples TRBV28 to TRBJ2-7; no clear D. Deletions cut 6 bases from V and 7 bases from J, with 13 bases between. Germline CDR1 reads MDHEN; CDR2 reads SYDVKM. The CDR3 extends over 12 amino acids. This CDR3 reads CASRSNLREQYF. Here the CDR3 DNA reads TGTGCCAGCAGGTCGAACTTGAGGGAGCAGTACTTC.

As to this clonotype: This may be a read error, as it is one base from a much larger clone. The chain combines TRBV20-1 with TRBJ2-7; D remains ambiguous. The germline V gene encodes CDR1 DFQATT and CDR2 SNEGSKA (reference sequence). The CDR3 is 13 amino acids. Trimming stripped 6 bases from V and 4 bases from J, with 16 bases between. Here the CDR3 reads CSAQVMVGYEQYF. In DNA form, the CDR3 reads TGCAGTGCCCAGGTGATGGTGGGTTACGAGCAGTACTTC.

Comments on this clonotype: Just one base apart from a much larger clone, this may be a read error. The V gene is TRBV28, the J gene TRBJ1-5, with D uncertain. Trimming took off 5 bases at V and 6 bases at J, with 14 bases between the two ends. The germline V gene has CDR1 MDHEN and CDR2 SYDVKM. The CDR3 sequence is 14 residues long. The CDR3 DNA follows: TGTGCCAGCAGTATCAGGACCATGGGTCAGCCCCAGCATTTT. This sequence encodes CASSIRTMGQPQHF.

This clonotype was recorded a few times. The chain employs TRBV29-1 and TRBJ1-1, with unresolved D. The CDR3 has 10 amino acids. The germline V and J ends were trimmed by 7 bases and 5 bases, with 8 bases remaining between them. Germline CDR1 reads SQVTM; CDR2 reads ANQGSEA. The CDR3 is CSADATEAFF. The CDR3 nucleotides are TGCAGCGCTGACGCTACTGAAGCTTTCTTT.

This clonotype has a handful of counts. The chain combines TRBV27 with TRBJ1-2; TRBD1 matches 7 bases. Losses at the gene ends were 3 bases for V and 1 base for J; bases not matched to a gene: 11. CDR1 is MNHEY and CDR2 is SMNVEV in the germline V gene (reference sequence). The CDR3 spans 17 residues. Here the CDR3 reads CASSFFLGGTINYGYTF. The CDR3 bases are TGTGCCAGCAGTTTTTTCTTAGGGGGCACCATTAACTATGGCTACACCTTC.

This clonotype was seen ten or more times. The gene calls are TRBV7-9 and TRBJ2-7, with D uncertain. Germline lookup yields CDR1 SEHNR and CDR2 FQNEAQ (reference sequence). The CDR3 covers 15 residues. Trimming took 0 bases from V and 2 from J, leaving 11 bases between them. CDR3 nucleotides: TGTGCCAGCAGCTTAGCTCCAGGCGGCACCTACGAGCAGTACTTC. Translated: CASSLAPGGTYEQYF.

This clonotype was picked up many times. The chain joins TRBV20-1 to TRBJ2-5, with TRBD1 identical over 9 bases. The CDR3 has 13 residues. V lost 5 bases and J lost 2; bases outside the gene matches: 3. CDR1 and CDR2 from the germline V gene are DFQATT and SNEGSKA (reference sequence). CDR3 bases: TGCAGTGCTCCCGGGACAGGGCAAGAGACCCAGTACTTC. It specifies CSAPGTGQETQYF.

This clonotype was seen at least ten times. The J gene is TRBJ1-1, the V gene TRBV5-1, with D possibly being TRBD1 (6 bases). V was pared by 6 bases and J by 7 bases, with 25 bases between. The CDR3 spans 16 residues. CDR1 and CDR2 from the germline V gene are SGHRS and YFSETQ. The CDR3 sequence is CASTRGPGGQSGEAFF. The CDR3 DNA reads TGCGCCAGCACGCGGGGCCCCGGGGGCCAGAGTGGTGAAGCTTTCTTT.

The chain links TRBV27 to TRBJ1-1; D unresolved. Germline V CDR1 and CDR2: MNHEY, SMNVEV (reference sequence). This CDR3 has 13 amino acids. V lost 2 bases to trimming and J lost 11 bases, with 15 bases between them. CDR3 DNA: TGTGCCAGCAGTTTAGGGCAGAACCTCCGGGCTTTCTTT. Translated: CASSLGQNLRAFF.

This clonotype was counted ten times or more. This chain connects TRBV11-2 to TRBJ2-3; D is perhaps TRBD1 (6 bases). Germline lookup yields CDR1 SGHAT and CDR2 FQNNGV. Trimming took off 6 bases at V and 0 bases at J, with 16 bases between the two ends. This CDR3 spans 16 amino acids. The CDR3 coding sequence is TGTGCCAGCAGGCCCGGGACATCGCCTAGCACAGATACGCAGTATTTT. It codes for CASRPGTSPSTDTQYF.

This clonotype has only a few counts. The gene calls are TRBV6-1 and TRBJ1-2; perhaps TRBD1 as D (5 bases). The V gene's germline CDR1 is MNHNS and CDR2 SASEGT. CDR3 length: 14 residues. The V and J ends lost 6 bases and 4 bases respectively, with 15 bases between them. The CDR3 sequence: CASRSPGTVYGYTF. The CDR3 region has the DNA TGTGCCAGCAGAAGCCCGGGGACGGTCTATGGCTACACCTTC.

At least ten counts were recorded for this clonotype. The chain joins TRBV7-2 to TRBJ2-7; 12 bases align to TRBD2. Per germline, CDR1 SGHTA and CDR2 FQGNSA. This CDR3 is built from 15 residues. With V trimmed by 3 bases and J by 2 bases, 2 bases remained unmatched. The DNA of the CDR3 is TGTGCCAGCAGCTTCGGACTAGCGGGGCCCTACGAGCAGTACTTC. Translating it yields CASSFGLAGPYEQYF.

The chain employs TRBV6-1 and TRBJ1-5, with D perhaps matching TRBD1 (5 bases). CDR1 and CDR2 (germline): MNHNS, SASEGT. V was clipped by 6 bases and J by 11 bases, with 17 bases between them. This CDR3 has 13 amino acids. As DNA, the CDR3 is TGTGCCAGCAGGGCGGCCGGGGGTGAGACCCAGCATTTT. It yields the protein CASRAAGGETQHF.

This clonotype occurred many times. The chain uses TRBV15 and TRBJ1-2; D is undetermined. The CDR3 totals 14 residues. Germline CDR1 is LNHNV and CDR2 is YYDKDF (reference sequence). Trimming removed 3 bases at V and 2 bases at J, with 10 bases between. The CDR3 DNA reads as TGTGCCACCAGCAGTGAAAGGAACAACTATGGCTACACCTTC. It codes for CATSSERNNYGYTF.